Shown below are 13 T cell receptor beta chains from a single sample sequenced in a study of blood T cell repertoires in COVID-19. TCRdb keeps only in-frame clones here, not all; method: immunoSEQ multiplex PCR. The sample carries 250,000 to 300,000 clones, 80% to 90% recorded once. The sample consisted of peripheral blood. The receptors come from a woman in her 70s with acute or convalescent COVID-19.

The rearrangement joins TRBV2 to TRBJ1-3, with D unclear. This CDR3 has 16 residues. From germline, CDR1 is SNHLY and CDR2 FYNNEI. Trimming removed 4 bases at V and 0 bases at J, with 13 bases between. The CDR3 coding sequence is TGTGCCAGCAGTGGGCAACCAGGCAGCTCTGGAAACACCATATATTTT. This translates into CASSGQPGSSGNTIYF.

This chain joins TRBV6-5 and TRBJ2-3; 11 nucleotides match TRBD2. J gave up 2 bases and V 4 bases, and 5 bases lay outside the gene matches. Germline CDR1 and CDR2: MNHEY and SVGAGI. This CDR3 comprises 16 residues. The CDR3 nucleotides read TGTGCCAGCAGTTCCCGACTAGCGGGGCCCACAGATACGCAGTATTTT. Translated, it gives CASSSRLAGPTDTQYF.

V and J are TRBV5-1 and TRBJ1-4, with 8 bases matching TRBD1. V trimming: 0 bases; J trimming: 1 base; junction bases outside the gene matches: 8. From germline, CDR1 is SGHRS and CDR2 YFSETQ. The CDR3 is 18 amino acids. As DNA, the CDR3 is TGCGCCAGCAGCTTGGTGGGGGACAGGAAAGGAACTAATGAAAAACTGTTTTTT. It translates to CASSLVGDRKGTNEKLFF.

V and J are TRBV5-4 and TRBJ2-3; tentative D call: TRBD1 (5 bases). CDR1 and CDR2 from the germline V gene are SGHNT and YYREEE (reference sequence). CDR3 size: 14 residues. V gave up 4 bases and J gave up 2 bases, with 11 bases separating them. The CDR3 sequence: CASSPDSLTDTQYF. The CDR3 coding sequence is TGTGCCAGCAGCCCCGACAGCCTCACAGATACGCAGTATTTT.

The chain has TRBV5-1 and TRBJ2-5; TRBD2 is a possible D gene (5 bases). Germline loops: CDR1 SGHRS, CDR2 YFSETQ. Trimming removed 0 bases at V and 5 bases at J, with 14 bases between. CDR3 length: 15 amino acids. The CDR3 loop reads CASSLARPSQETQYF. As DNA, the CDR3 is TGCGCCAGCAGCTTGGCCCGGCCTAGCCAGGAGACCCAGTACTTC.

The V call is TRBV7-8, the J call TRBJ1-1; weak D call: TRBD1 (6 bases). The germline V gene has CDR1 SGHVS and CDR2 FQNEAQ. This CDR3 has 13 amino acids. Trimming left V 3 bases short and J 10 bases short, with 15 bases between. CDR3 in amino acids: CASSFRQDLGAFF. The DNA of the CDR3 is TGTGCCAGCAGCTTTCGACAGGACCTTGGAGCTTTCTTT.

This chain connects TRBV4-1 to TRBJ1-4; TRBD1 matches at 7 bases. V lost 8 bases and J lost 1; bases outside the gene matches: 1. This CDR3 contains 13 residues. CDR1 and CDR2 (germline): MGHRA, YSYEKL. This CDR3 reads CASGDRTNEKLFF. DNA for the CDR3: TGCGCCAGCGGGGACAGAACTAATGAAAAACTGTTTTTT.

The rearrangement joins TRBV18 to TRBJ2-4; D gene unclear. With 2 bases removed from V and 3 bases from J, the gap between germline ends came to 14 bases. CDR1 and CDR2 (germline): KGHSH, LQKENI. The CDR3 contains 16 residues. The CDR3 protein is CASSPAVGGGKNIQYF. CDR3 nucleotides: TGTGCCAGCTCACCAGCGGTGGGTGGTGGCAAAAACATTCAGTACTTC.

The chain has TRBV2 and TRBJ1-1; D is uncertain. This CDR3 contains 13 residues. V was pared by 4 bases and J by 4 bases, with 10 bases between. CDR1 is SNHLY and CDR2 is FYNNEI in the germline V gene. DNA for the CDR3: TGTGCCAGCAGTGTAGATCCGGTCACTGAAGCTTTCTTT. Encoded protein: CASSVDPVTEAFF.

The rearrangement joins TRBV7-9 to TRBJ1-2; D gene ambiguous. The ends were cut back, 5 bases at V and 3 bases at J, with 19 bases in the middle. Germline V gene sequence: CDR1 SEHNR, CDR2 FQNEAQ (reference sequence). The CDR3 covers 16 residues. CDR3 bases: TGTGCCAGCAGCCGCGCCACCTCATTTAGCGACTATGGCTACACCTTC. Protein product: CASSRATSFSDYGYTF. Drawing the rest from reference TRBV7-9 and TRBJ1-2, the complete variable domain is DTGVSQNPRHKITKRGQNVTFRCDPISEHNRLYWYRQTLGQGPEFLTYFQNEAQLEKSRLLSDRFSAERPKGSFSTLEIQRTEQGDSAMYLCASSRATSFSDYGYTFGSGTRLTVV.

The chain joins TRBV9 to TRBJ2-1; possible D gene TRBD1, 6 bases. The ends were cut back, 1 base at V and 2 bases at J, with 10 bases in the middle. The CDR3 extends over 15 amino acids. Germline values: CDR1 SGDLS, CDR2 YYNGEE. The CDR3 spells CASSVQDSAYNEQFF. The CDR3 DNA follows: TGTGCCAGCAGCGTACAGGACAGTGCCTACAATGAGCAGTTCTTC.

The chain carries TRBV7-8 and TRBJ2-6; D perhaps matches TRBD2 (5 bases). The CDR3 extends over 13 amino acids. V was trimmed by 5 bases and J by 4 bases, leaving 6 bases between them. In germline, CDR1 is SGHVS, CDR2 FQNEAQ. CDR3 protein: CASSSGGANVLTF. The CDR3 nucleotides are TGTGCCAGCAGCAGCGGAGGGGCCAACGTCCTGACTTTC.

The J gene is TRBJ2-7, the V gene TRBV6-5, with D perhaps matching TRBD2 (5 bases). The CDR3 sequence is 15 residues long. Germline CDR1 is MNHEY and CDR2 is SVGAGI. Deletions cut 0 bases from V and 1 base from J, with 10 bases between. The CDR3 sequence is CASSYSRGRSYEQYF. The CDR3 DNA follows: TGTGCCAGCAGTTACTCACGGGGAAGATCCTACGAGCAGTACTTC.